The 28 T cell receptor beta chains below were found in one sample sequenced in a study of identifying expanded T cells in peripheral blood. Sequencing was performed with immunoSEQ multiplex PCR; in TCRdb, only in-frame clones are kept and a portion is missing. The sample consists of around 82,000 clones, roughly 84% of them appearing once. Sequenced sample: blood. The receptors stem from a person between 18 and 75 years old in good health.

The chain links TRBV6-5 to TRBJ2-1, with D tentatively TRBD2 (6 bases). V was cut by 6 bases and J by 4 bases, with 10 bases left in between. This CDR3 has 13 amino acids. The germline V gene encodes CDR1 MNHEY and CDR2 SVGAGI. CDR3 protein: CASSWGDYNEQFF. The CDR3 DNA is TGTGCCAGCAGCTGGGGGGATTACAATGAGCAGTTCTTC.

This clone was counted once. The genes are TRBV28 and TRBJ1-2; D possibly corresponds to TRBD1 (5 bases). The length of the CDR3 is 13 residues. The germline CDR1 and CDR2 sequences are MDHEN and SYDVKM. Trimming left V 7 bases short and J 8 bases short, with 17 bases between. DNA of the CDR3: TGTGCCAGCAACCAAGGGGACGGACGGGGCTACACCTTC. Its protein product is CASNQGDGRGYTF.

This clone was picked up a small number of times. The genes are TRBV10-3 and TRBJ1-3, with D perhaps matching TRBD1 (6 bases). V lost 6 bases to trimming and J lost 12 bases, with 12 bases between them. Germline V gene sequence: CDR1 ENHRY, CDR2 SYGVKD. The CDR3 spans 11 residues. In DNA form, the CDR3 reads TGTGCCATCAGCGCGGGGGCGGACATATATTTT. This translates into CAISAGADIYF.

The J gene is TRBJ1-1, the V gene TRBV10-3; TRBD1 agrees at 7 bases. The CDR3 is made up of 15 amino acids. Per the germline V gene, CDR1 is ENHRY and CDR2 is SYGVKD. V lost 7 bases and J lost 1; bases outside the gene matches: 9. CDR3 sequence reads: CAITMGTDPNTEAFF. As DNA, the CDR3 is TGTGCCATCACCATGGGGACAGACCCGAACACTGAAGCTTTCTTT.

This chain joins TRBV27 and TRBJ2-7; 7 bases align to TRBD1. Germline loops: CDR1 MNHEY, CDR2 SMNVEV (reference sequence). The CDR3 runs to 13 residues. Losses at the gene ends were 6 bases for V and 2 bases for J; bases not matched to a gene: 4. CDR3 in DNA: TGTGCCAGCAGAGCAGGGGGACCCTACGAGCAGTACTTC. It codes for CASRAGGPYEQYF.

The J gene is TRBJ2-7, the V gene TRBV10-3; tentative D call: TRBD2 (5 bases). Germline V gene sequence: CDR1 ENHRY, CDR2 SYGVKD. V gave up 6 bases and J gave up 2 bases, with 14 bases separating them. CDR3 length: 14 residues. The chain's CDR3 is CAISLGLTTYEQYF. The CDR3 nucleotides read TGTGCCATCAGCTTAGGACTGACTACCTACGAGCAGTACTTC.

This chain joins TRBV5-1 and TRBJ1-1; perhaps TRBD1 as D (5 bases). In germline, CDR1 is SGHRS, CDR2 YFSETQ. This CDR3 region has 14 residues. Trimming left V 4 bases short and J 1 base short, with 11 bases between. The CDR3 loop is CASSPQTGNTEAFF. The CDR3 DNA sequence: TGCGCCAGCAGCCCCCAAACAGGGAACACTGAAGCTTTCTTT.

This clone was observed once. The gene calls are TRBV4-1 and TRBJ1-4; D is uncertain. Germline V gene sequence: CDR1 MGHRA, CDR2 YSYEKL. The V gene lost 0 bases and the J gene lost 4 bases, with 12 bases spanning the gap. The CDR3 is made up of 16 amino acids. The CDR3 loop reads CASSQEPLPFNEKLFF. The CDR3 bases are TGCGCCAGCAGCCAAGAACCCTTACCCTTTAATGAAAAACTGTTTTTT.

The rearrangement uses TRBV6-5 and TRBJ2-4; D perhaps matches TRBD2 (6 bases). The CDR3 extends over 14 amino acids. In germline, CDR1 is MNHEY, CDR2 SVGAGI. V shed 2 bases and J shed 1 base, with 6 bases lying between them. The CDR3: CASSYAGAKNIQYF. DNA of the CDR3: TGTGCCAGCAGTTACGCGGGGGCCAAAAACATTCAGTACTTC.

The CDR3, as DNA: TGTGCCAGCAGTGAATTAGGGGCAGGCAATAGCAATCAGCCCCAGCATTTT. Residues: CASSELGAGNSNQPQHF. The chain combines TRBV6-1 with TRBJ1-5; D is perhaps TRBD1 (5 bases). This CDR3 has 17 residues. CDR1 is MNHNS, CDR2 SASEGT, per germline. Trimming removed 2 bases at V and 0 bases at J, with 14 bases between.

This sequence joins TRBV18 and TRBJ2-1; no clear D gene. CDR1 is KGHSH and CDR2 is LQKENI in the germline V gene. The CDR3 has 16 amino acids. Trimming cost V 0 bases and J 2 bases, with 11 bases left between them. The CDR3 here is CASSPPRGLTYNEQFF. The CDR3 region has the DNA TGTGCCAGCTCACCACCCCGAGGTTTAACCTACAATGAGCAGTTCTTC.

The DNA for the CDR3 is TGTGCCAGCAGCCTGGGACTAGCGGACTACAATGAGCAGTTCTTC. Amino acid sequence: CASSLGLADYNEQFF. This rearrangement joins TRBV7-3 to TRBJ2-1; 11 bases line up with TRBD2. This CDR3 comprises 15 residues. The junction had 3 bases not matched to a gene; V was cut back by 5 bases and J by 3 bases. Germline-derived CDR1 and CDR2 are SGHTA and FQGTGA.

The chain is built from TRBV21-1 and TRBJ2-7; TRBD2, the D gene given by the table, was not confirmed from the DNA. TRBV21-1 is a pseudogene locus. This CDR3 region has 16 residues. CDR3 bases: TGTGCCAGCAGCCCAAAGGGACTAGCGGGCTCCTACGAGCAGTACTTC. It is translated as CASSPKGLAGSYEQYF.

This chain connects TRBV7-3 to TRBJ2-5; D not resolved. The germline V and J ends were trimmed by 0 bases and 5 bases, with 10 bases remaining between them. Germline assignment: CDR1 SGHTA and CDR2 FQGTGA. The CDR3 has 14 amino acids. CDR3 coding DNA: TGTGCCAGCAGCTTAACTAGTCTTGGTGAGACCCAGTACTTC. Encoded protein: CASSLTSLGETQYF.

The chain joins TRBV19 to TRBJ2-1; 10 nucleotides agree with TRBD2. There are 16 residues in the CDR3. Losses at the gene ends were 2 bases for V and 7 bases for J; bases not matched to a gene: 8. Germline V gives CDR1 LNHDA, CDR2 SQIVND (reference sequence). The CDR3 loop is CASSISRLAGVNEQFF. The CDR3 region has the DNA TGTGCCAGTAGTATAAGTCGGCTAGCGGGAGTGAATGAGCAGTTCTTC.

This clone was seen just once. V is TRBV7-2 and J is TRBJ2-1; 8 bases match TRBD1. Germline CDR1 and CDR2: SGHTA and FQGNSA. The J segment lost 6 bases and the V segment lost 5 bases, leaving 9 bases of the junction unmatched. This CDR3 region has 15 residues. CDR3 loop: CASSLGQGLSNEQFF. The CDR3 coding sequence is TGTGCCAGCAGCCTCGGACAGGGTCTAAGCAATGAGCAGTTCTTC.

The chain couples TRBV19 to TRBJ1-4; D is perhaps TRBD1 (6 bases). Germline V gene lookup returns CDR1 LNHDA and CDR2 SQIVND (reference sequence). The length of the CDR3 is 14 residues. V was shortened by 5 bases and J by 7 bases, with 14 bases between the two germline ends. The CDR3 DNA follows: TGTGCCAGTAGTCGTCGGGACATTCCTGAAAAACTGTTTTTT. Translating it yields CASSRRDIPEKLFF.

This clone was detected ten times or more. The sample contains more than one DNA sequence encoding this CDR3. V is TRBV7-9 and J is TRBJ1-1; maybe TRBD1 (5 bases). Trimming pared 3 bases from V and 1 base from J, leaving 9 bases between. Germline V gene sequence: CDR1 SEHNR, CDR2 FQNEAQ (reference sequence). The CDR3 totals 14 residues. In nucleotides, the CDR3 is TGTGCCAGCAGCTTTGGCGACAGGAACACTGAAGCTTTCTTT. Its protein product is CASSFGDRNTEAFF.

The chain recombines TRBV25-1 with TRBJ2-5; D possibly corresponds to TRBD1 (6 bases). Germline assignment: CDR1 MGHDK and CDR2 SYGVNS. The CDR3 is made up of 15 amino acids. With 6 bases removed from V and 1 base from J, the gap between germline ends came to 15 bases. The CDR3 DNA reads TGTGCCAGCAGAAAACAGGGTCAAGTCCAAGAGACCCAGTACTTC. Translated, it gives CASRKQGQVQETQYF.

The J gene is TRBJ2-2, the V gene TRBV28, with D unclear. CDR3 size: 12 residues. Germline V gene lookup returns CDR1 MDHEN and CDR2 SYDVKM. V lost 5 bases and J lost 7, with 8 bases in between. CDR3 sequence: CASSLVDGELFF. For the CDR3, the DNA is TGTGCCAGCAGTCTCGTCGACGGGGAGCTGTTTTTT.

This clone was seen only once. The rearrangement uses TRBV5-4 and TRBJ1-1; D remains unclear. This CDR3 comprises 14 residues. The germline V gene encodes CDR1 SGHNT and CDR2 YYREEE (reference sequence). The V end was cut by 0 bases, the J end by 1 base, with 7 bases between. The DNA of the CDR3 is TGTGCCAGCAGCTTGGTGGGCGGGAACACTGAAGCTTTCTTT. Its protein is CASSLVGGNTEAFF.

The chain uses TRBV7-8 and TRBJ1-1; 8 bases match TRBD1. The V gene's germline CDR1 is SGHVS and CDR2 FQNEAQ. The CDR3 has 14 residues. The trim removed 1 base at V and 5 bases at J, leaving 3 bases unmatched. The CDR3 loop is CASSLGQGWTEAFF. In nucleotides, the CDR3 is TGTGCCAGCAGCTTAGGACAGGGGTGGACTGAAGCTTTCTTT. The full variable domain, in which reference TRBV7-8 and TRBJ1-1 provide the parts outside the CDR3, is GAGVSQSPRYKVAKRGQDVALRCDPISGHVSLFWYQQALGQGPEFLTYFQNEAQLDKSGLPSDRFFAERPEGSVSTLKIQRTQQEDSAVYLCASSLGQGWTEAFFGQGTRLTVV.

J is TRBJ1-1 and V is TRBV7-3; D perhaps matches TRBD1 (5 bases). With 8 bases removed from V and 1 base from J, the gap between germline ends came to 8 bases. Germline loops: CDR1 SGHTA, CDR2 FQGTGA. CDR3 length: 12 residues. The chain's CDR3 is CASQGGNTEAFF. Here the CDR3 DNA reads TGTGCCAGCCAGGGTGGGAACACTGAAGCTTTCTTT.

This chain links TRBV19 with TRBJ2-3; D possibly matches TRBD1 or TRBD2 (6 bases each). Germline-derived CDR1 and CDR2 are LNHDA and SQIVND (reference sequence). The CDR3 is made up of 18 amino acids. V dropped 5 bases and J dropped 0 bases, with 21 bases sitting between them. CDR3: CASSGGLAGHPSTDTQYF. For the CDR3, the DNA is TGTGCCAGTAGTGGAGGGTTGGCGGGACATCCAAGCACAGATACGCAGTATTTT.

This clone has more than one count but fewer than ten. The chain uses TRBV7-2 and TRBJ2-1; 11 bases line up with TRBD1. This CDR3 is 19 amino acids long. Per germline, CDR1 SGHTA and CDR2 FQGNSA. With 3 bases clipped from V and 2 bases from J, the junction kept 12 bases outside the gene matches. The CDR3 protein is CASSLDRGRLAGTYNEQFF. The CDR3 nucleotides read TGTGCCAGCAGCTTGGACAGGGGGCGGCTAGCGGGAACCTACAATGAGCAGTTCTTC.

J is TRBJ2-3 and V is TRBV7-9, with TRBD2 as a possible D gene (6 bases). The germline CDR1 and CDR2 sequences are SEHNR and FQNEAQ (reference sequence). V was trimmed by 6 bases and J by 0 bases, leaving 10 bases between them. The CDR3 consists of 14 residues. The CDR3 sequence is CASRGGGSTDTQYF. The CDR3 DNA sequence: TGTGCCAGCAGGGGAGGCGGTAGCACAGATACGCAGTATTTT.

The chain joins TRBV4-1 to TRBJ2-7; TRBD2 agrees at 7 bases. Trimming took 11 bases from V and 0 from J; bases not matched to a gene: 7. The CDR3 loop spans 13 amino acids. Germline V gene sequence: CDR1 MGHRA, CDR2 YSYEKL. The CDR3 loop reads CASAGLGSYEQYF. DNA of the CDR3: TGCGCCTCAGCGGGACTGGGCTCCTACGAGCAGTACTTC.

This chain links TRBV5-1 with TRBJ2-1; possibly TRBD2 for D (6 bases). V lost 1 base and J lost 6, with 20 bases in between. The CDR3 sequence is 17 residues long. Germline V gene lookup returns CDR1 SGHRS and CDR2 YFSETQ. CDR3 residues: CASSLTGRDPGSNEQFF. The CDR3 DNA sequence: TGCGCCAGCAGCTTGACCGGGCGGGACCCGGGCAGCAATGAGCAGTTCTTC.